A selection of T cell receptor beta chains follows, all from one sample in a study of blood T cell repertoires in COVID-19. The method was immunoSEQ multiplex PCR; TCRdb's version includes in-frame clones alone and lacks a portion of them. In the table there are approximately 200,000 clones, approximately 90% of which are singletons. Sequenced material: peripheral blood. The source of these receptors is a man aged 60 to 75 who had recovered from COVID-19. CDR3s leave out the opening cysteine and the closing phenylalanine or tryptophan.

v_gene: TRBV6-6
j_gene: TRBJ2-7
CDR3aa: ASRRQGSRVEQY

v_gene: TRBV3-1/TRBV3-2
j_gene: TRBJ2-7
CDR3aa: ASSQDGTGDGRGQY

v_gene: TRBV27
j_gene: TRBJ2-3
CDR3aa: ASSPIPGLAGNADTQY

v_gene: TRBV6-5
j_gene: TRBJ2-1
CDR3aa: ASNSGNRGNEQF

v_gene: TRBV9
j_gene: TRBJ2-2
CDR3aa: ASSVVAGSVNTGELF

v_gene: TRBV10-3
j_gene: TRBJ2-2
CDR3aa: AISEPGGTGELF

v_gene: TRBV10-1
j_gene: TRBJ2-7
CDR3aa: ASSEFAGEDEQY

v_gene: TRBV5-1
j_gene: TRBJ2-3
CDR3aa: ASSLAGTSGLTDTQY

v_gene: TRBV3-1/TRBV3-2
j_gene: TRBJ2-1
CDR3aa: ASSQGAGGIYNEQF

v_gene: TRBV18
j_gene: TRBJ2-7
CDR3aa: ASSPTGSFYEQY

v_gene: TRBV11-3
j_gene: TRBJ2-3
CDR3aa: ASSLGGTSGTDTQY

v_gene: TRBV7-6
j_gene: TRBJ1-4
CDR3aa: ASRLAGTANEKLF

v_gene: TRBV7-3
j_gene: TRBJ1-6
CDR3aa: ASSTGQGPGSPLH

v_gene: TRBV4-3
j_gene: TRBJ2-7
CDR3aa: ASSQETGGSYEQY

v_gene: TRBV3-1/TRBV3-2
j_gene: TRBJ1-3
CDR3aa: ASSQGPGGRN

v_gene: TRBV27
j_gene: TRBJ2-7
CDR3aa: ASRWTSGNYEQY

v_gene: TRBV2
j_gene: TRBJ1-2
CDR3aa: ASSEGPRGYT

v_gene: TRBV3-1/TRBV3-2
j_gene: TRBJ2-5
CDR3aa: ASSQDGKGRETQY

v_gene: TRBV19
j_gene: TRBJ2-2
CDR3aa: ASSITVTGELF

v_gene: TRBV3-1/TRBV3-2
j_gene: TRBJ2-5
CDR3aa: ASSQPGTTGTQY

v_gene: TRBV6-8
j_gene: TRBJ2-7
CDR3aa: ASIHPQSWDRASYEQY

v_gene: TRBV2
j_gene: TRBJ2-7
CDR3aa: ASRDRGPIGQY

v_gene: TRBV6-1
j_gene: TRBJ2-6
CDR3aa: ASSGTGFRSSSGANVLT

v_gene: TRBV6-2/TRBV6-3
j_gene: TRBJ1-2
CDR3aa: ASSRTFSAVGGYT

v_gene: TRBV6-5
j_gene: TRBJ1-2
CDR3aa: ASSGTGGYGYT

v_gene: TRBV1
j_gene: TRBJ1-6
CDR3aa: TSSQDRESYNSPLH

v_gene: TRBV28
j_gene: TRBJ1-6
CDR3aa: ATMDRSPLH

v_gene: TRBV4-1
j_gene: TRBJ2-1
CDR3aa: ASSQGETANEQF

v_gene: TRBV7-2
j_gene: TRBJ2-7
CDR3aa: ASSLAHSYEQY

v_gene: TRBV13
j_gene: TRBJ2-1
CDR3aa: ASSFRSGGRYEF

v_gene: TRBV6-5
j_gene: TRBJ2-7
CDR3aa: ASSYPTSGGAEQY

v_gene: TRBV18
j_gene: TRBJ2-2
CDR3aa: ASSADRGPGELF

v_gene: TRBV29-1
j_gene: TRBJ2-7
CDR3aa: SVEAPADRVGTHEQY

v_gene: TRBV5-1
j_gene: TRBJ1-1
CDR3aa: ASSGDRVDTEAF

v_gene: TRBV11-3
j_gene: TRBJ2-7
CDR3aa: ASSLSRGQSYEQY

v_gene: TRBV6-4
j_gene: TRBJ1-1
CDR3aa: ASKYRDMNTEAF

v_gene: TRBV5-1
j_gene: TRBJ2-7
CDR3aa: ASSFHGQGSYEQY

v_gene: TRBV18
j_gene: TRBJ2-2
CDR3aa: ASSSIAAPGTGELF

v_gene: TRBV18
j_gene: TRBJ2-1
CDR3aa: ASSPSGGSSYNEQF

v_gene: TRBV24-1
j_gene: TRBJ2-7
CDR3aa: ATSDPPAYEQY

v_gene: TRBV2
j_gene: TRBJ2-2
CDR3aa: ASTRGGLAVFGELF

v_gene: TRBV4-1
j_gene: TRBJ2-5
CDR3aa: ASSQEGGPRGETQY

v_gene: TRBV6-5
j_gene: TRBJ1-2
CDR3aa: ASSYAQTGYGYT

v_gene: TRBV7-3
j_gene: TRBJ2-3
CDR3aa: ASSLIAGTTDTQY

v_gene: TRBV7-9
j_gene: TRBJ1-1
CDR3aa: ASSSPDRANTEAF

v_gene: TRBV12-3/TRBV12-4
j_gene: TRBJ1-2
CDR3aa: ASNPGQGAGYT

v_gene: TRBV20-1
j_gene: TRBJ1-2
CDR3aa: SGGLNYGYT

v_gene: TRBV6-4
j_gene: TRBJ1-5
CDR3aa: ASSVRVHQPQH